Listed here are 8 T cell receptor beta chains from one sample, sequenced in a study of naive and memory T cell subsets. An equimolar mix of two oligonucleotides served as the beta constant-region primer for TRBC1 and TRBC2. The ligated cDNA underwent four PCR rounds using SP2 and nested alpha and beta constant-region primers. One entry per CDR3 protein results from TCRdb running MiXCR on the UMI-ligation and nested PCR reads. The data hold roughly 130,000 distinct CDR3 sequences, with about 36% observed a single time. Sequenced sample: central memory CD4+ T cells from blood. Source of these receptors: a human donor in good health.

There are a few counts of this clonotype. The chain employs TRBV6-5 and TRBJ2-7, with 11 bases aligning to TRBD1. The CDR3 consists of 14 residues. V lost 2 bases, J lost 3 bases, and 0 bases stayed unmatched. CDR1 and CDR2 (germline): MNHEY, SVGAGI. The CDR3 DNA reads as TGTGCCAGCAGTTACGGGACAGGGGGCTACGAGCAGTACTTC. Its translation is CASSYGTGGYEQYF.

A word on this clonotype: This may be a read error: a much more frequent sequence differs by one nucleotide. The chain couples TRBV2 to TRBJ2-1; a weak D match, TRBD1 (5 bases). Trimming pared 7 bases from V and 0 bases from J, leaving 7 bases between. CDR3 length: 13 residues. Germline CDR1 is SNHLY and CDR2 is FYNNEI. The CDR3, as DNA: TGTGCCAGCATTGACAGCTCCTACAATGAGCAGTTCTTC. Protein sequence: CASIDSSYNEQFF.

This clonotype showed up just a few times. The chain is built from TRBV19 and TRBJ2-2; a possible D gene is TRBD1 (6 bases). There are 17 residues in the CDR3. V dropped 4 bases and J dropped 0 bases, with 15 bases sitting between them. Germline CDR1 reads LNHDA; CDR2 reads SQIVND (reference sequence). CDR3 bases: TGTGCCAGTAGTAAAACCCCGGGACACTCGAACACCGGGGAGCTGTTTTTT. Its translation: CASSKTPGHSNTGELFF.

This clonotype was recorded at least ten times. The chain combines TRBV14 with TRBJ2-5; unclear D gene. V lost 3 bases, J lost 4 bases, and 9 bases lay in between. The germline V gene encodes CDR1 SGHDN and CDR2 FVKESK. This CDR3 contains 13 residues. The CDR3 is CASSQQILETQYF. CDR3 bases: TGTGCCAGCAGCCAGCAGATACTAGAGACCCAGTACTTC.

At least ten counts were recorded for this clonotype. The CDR3: CASSDGGTSGNTIYF. CDR3 in DNA: TGTGCCAGCAGCGACGGAGGGACCTCTGGAAACACCATATATTTT. V is TRBV6-2 or TRBV6-3 and J is TRBJ1-3; D might be TRBD1 (5 bases). This CDR3 contains 15 residues. CDR1 and CDR2 (germline): MNHEY, SVGEGT. V shed 6 bases and J shed 0 bases, with 12 bases lying between them.

The V call is TRBV11-2, the J call TRBJ1-2; the D is unclear. Trimming took 1 base from V and 8 from J, leaving 8 bases between them. The CDR3 consists of 12 residues. The V gene's germline CDR1 is SGHAT and CDR2 FQNNGV. The CDR3 nucleotides are TGTGCCAGCAGCTTAGGAGCCGGCGGCTACACCTTC. It is translated as CASSLGAGGYTF.

This clonotype came up a few times. V usage is TRBV19 and J usage is TRBJ1-5; 10 bases map to TRBD1. The length of the CDR3 is 15 residues. Germline CDR1 LNHDA, CDR2 SQIVND (reference sequence). V was pared by 5 bases and J by 6 bases, with 7 bases of the junction left unmatched. The CDR3 nucleotides are TGTGCCAGTAGTGCGGGGACAGGGGAGGGTCAGCCCCAGCATTTT. Its translation: CASSAGTGEGQPQHF. The full variable domain, completed using reference TRBV19 and TRBJ1-5, is DGGITQSPKYLFRKEGQNVTLSCEQNLNHDAMYWYRQDPGQGLRLIYYSQIVNDFQKGDIAEGYSVSREKKESFPLTVTSAQKNPTAFYLCASSAGTGEGQPQHFGDGTRLSIL.

The CDR3 bases are TGTGCCAGCAGTTTTGGCCGGGACAGGGTCGTCAATGAGCAGTTCTTC. This translates into CASSFGRDRVVNEQFF. This sequence joins TRBV27 and TRBJ2-1, with 9 bases lining up with TRBD1. Losses at the gene ends were 3 bases for V and 6 bases for J; bases not matched to a gene: 9. CDR1 is MNHEY and CDR2 is SMNVEV in the germline V gene (reference sequence). The length of the CDR3 is 16 residues.